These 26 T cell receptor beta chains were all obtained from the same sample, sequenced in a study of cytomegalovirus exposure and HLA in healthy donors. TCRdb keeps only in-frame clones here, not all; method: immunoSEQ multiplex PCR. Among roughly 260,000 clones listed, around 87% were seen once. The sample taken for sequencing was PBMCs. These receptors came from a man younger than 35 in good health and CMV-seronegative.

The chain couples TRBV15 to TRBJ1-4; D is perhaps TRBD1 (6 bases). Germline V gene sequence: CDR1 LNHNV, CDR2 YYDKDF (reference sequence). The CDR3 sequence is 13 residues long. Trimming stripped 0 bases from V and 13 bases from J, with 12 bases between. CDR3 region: CATSRDTTGTLFF. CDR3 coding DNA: TGTGCCACCAGCAGAGATACAACAGGGACACTGTTTTTT.

The CDR3 sequence is CASSFMDRHNEQFF. DNA of the CDR3: TGTGCCAGCAGTTTCATGGACAGACACAATGAGCAGTTCTTC. The rearrangement joins TRBV28 to TRBJ2-1, with TRBD1 as a possible D gene (6 bases). In germline, CDR1 is MDHEN, CDR2 SYDVKM. The germline V and J ends were trimmed by 3 bases and 5 bases, with 11 bases remaining between them. The CDR3 length is 14 residues.

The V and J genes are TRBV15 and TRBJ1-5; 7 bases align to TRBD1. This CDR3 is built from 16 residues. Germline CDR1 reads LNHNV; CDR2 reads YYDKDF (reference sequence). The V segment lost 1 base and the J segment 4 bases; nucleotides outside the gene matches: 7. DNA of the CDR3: TGTGCCACCAGCAGAGCACGACAGGGCGGAAATCAGCCCCAGCATTTT. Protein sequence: CATSRARQGGNQPQHF.

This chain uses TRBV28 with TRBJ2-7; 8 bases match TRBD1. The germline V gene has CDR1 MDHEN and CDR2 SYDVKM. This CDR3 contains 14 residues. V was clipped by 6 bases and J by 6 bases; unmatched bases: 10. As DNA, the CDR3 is TGTGCCAGCAGGGAGGGACAGGTCGGGCTCGAGCAGTACTTC. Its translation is CASREGQVGLEQYF. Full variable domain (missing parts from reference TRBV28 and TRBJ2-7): DVKVTQSSRYLVKRTGEKVFLECVQDMDHENMFWYRQDPGLGLRLIYFSYDVKMKEKGDIPEGYSVSREKKERFSLILESASTNQTSMYLCASREGQVGLEQYFGPGTRLTVT.

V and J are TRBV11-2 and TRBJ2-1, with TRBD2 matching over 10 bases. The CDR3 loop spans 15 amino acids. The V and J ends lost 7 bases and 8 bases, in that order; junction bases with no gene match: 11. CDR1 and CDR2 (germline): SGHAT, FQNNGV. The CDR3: CASNDPGLALYEQFF. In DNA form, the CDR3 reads TGTGCCAGCAACGATCCGGGACTAGCGTTATATGAGCAGTTCTTC.

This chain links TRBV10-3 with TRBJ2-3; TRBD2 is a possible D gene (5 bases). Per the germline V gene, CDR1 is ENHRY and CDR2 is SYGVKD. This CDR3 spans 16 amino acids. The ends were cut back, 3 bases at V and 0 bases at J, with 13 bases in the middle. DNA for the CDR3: TGTGCCATCAGTGACCGCGTCAGGACTAGCACAGATACGCAGTATTTT. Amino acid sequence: CAISDRVRTSTDTQYF.

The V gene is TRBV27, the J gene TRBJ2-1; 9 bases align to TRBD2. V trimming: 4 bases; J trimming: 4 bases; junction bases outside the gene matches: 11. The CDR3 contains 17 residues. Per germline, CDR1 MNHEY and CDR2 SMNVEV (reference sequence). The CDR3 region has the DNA TGTGCCAGCAGTTACAACCCCCTAGCGGGGATTTACAATGAGCAGTTCTTC. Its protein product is CASSYNPLAGIYNEQFF.

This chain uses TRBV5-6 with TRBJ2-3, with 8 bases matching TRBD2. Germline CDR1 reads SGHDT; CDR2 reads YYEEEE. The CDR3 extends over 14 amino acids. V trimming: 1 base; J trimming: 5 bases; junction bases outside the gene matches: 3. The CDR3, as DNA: TGTGCCAGCAGCTTGAGGCTAGCGGGAGATACGCAGTATTTT. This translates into CASSLRLAGDTQYF.

The CDR3 bases are TGTGCCAGCAGCCTCCGACTAGCGGGAGGGCTAAACTACGAGCAGTACTTC. Translating it yields CASSLRLAGGLNYEQYF. The chain links TRBV28 to TRBJ2-7; 14 bases map to TRBD2. This CDR3 contains 17 residues. Per germline, CDR1 MDHEN and CDR2 SYDVKM. The junction had 10 bases not matched to a gene; V was cut back by 6 bases and J by 3 bases.

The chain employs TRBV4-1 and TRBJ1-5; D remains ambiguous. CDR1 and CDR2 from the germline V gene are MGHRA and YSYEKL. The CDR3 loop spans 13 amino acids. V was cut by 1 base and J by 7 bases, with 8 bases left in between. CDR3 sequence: CASSQGGGQPQHF. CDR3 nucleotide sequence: TGCGCCAGCAGCCAAGGAGGCGGGCAGCCCCAGCATTTT.

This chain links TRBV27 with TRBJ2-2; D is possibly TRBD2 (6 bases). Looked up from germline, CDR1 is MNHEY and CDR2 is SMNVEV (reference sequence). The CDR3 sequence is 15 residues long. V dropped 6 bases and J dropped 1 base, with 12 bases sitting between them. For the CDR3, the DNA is TGTGCCAGCAGACCCCTGGGAGGGAACACCGGGGAGCTGTTTTTT. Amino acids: CASRPLGGNTGELFF.

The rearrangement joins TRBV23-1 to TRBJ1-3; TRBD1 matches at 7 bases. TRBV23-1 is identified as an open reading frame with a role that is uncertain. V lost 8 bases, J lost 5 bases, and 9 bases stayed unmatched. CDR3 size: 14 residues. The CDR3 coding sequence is TGCGCCAGCTCCGGGACAGTGGCTAGAAACACCATATATTTT. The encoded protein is CASSGTVARNTIYF.

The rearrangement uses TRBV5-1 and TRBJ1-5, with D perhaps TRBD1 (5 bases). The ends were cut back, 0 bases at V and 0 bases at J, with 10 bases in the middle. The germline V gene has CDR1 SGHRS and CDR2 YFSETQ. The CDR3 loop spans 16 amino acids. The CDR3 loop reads CASSLGGGNSNQPQHF. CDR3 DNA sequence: TGCGCCAGCAGCTTGGGCGGGGGGAATAGCAATCAGCCCCAGCATTTT.

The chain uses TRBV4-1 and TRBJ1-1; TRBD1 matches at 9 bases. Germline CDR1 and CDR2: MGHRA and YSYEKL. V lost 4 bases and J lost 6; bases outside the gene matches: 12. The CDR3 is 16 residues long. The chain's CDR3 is CASSLQPGQGNPEAFF. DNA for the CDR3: TGCGCCAGCAGCCTACAACCGGGACAGGGTAACCCTGAAGCTTTCTTT.

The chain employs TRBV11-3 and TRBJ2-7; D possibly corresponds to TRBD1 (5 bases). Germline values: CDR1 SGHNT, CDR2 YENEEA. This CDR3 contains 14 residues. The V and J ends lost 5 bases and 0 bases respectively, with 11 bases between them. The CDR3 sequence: CASSPKDTSYEQYF. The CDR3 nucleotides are TGTGCCAGCAGCCCAAAGGACACCTCCTACGAGCAGTACTTC.

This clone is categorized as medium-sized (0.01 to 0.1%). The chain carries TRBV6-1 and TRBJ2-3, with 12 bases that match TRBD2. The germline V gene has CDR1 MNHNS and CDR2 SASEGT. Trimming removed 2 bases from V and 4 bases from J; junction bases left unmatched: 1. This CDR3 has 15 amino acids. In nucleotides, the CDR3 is TGTGCCAGCAGTGAACTAGCGGGGGGGCCAGATACGCAGTATTTT. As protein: CASSELAGGPDTQYF.

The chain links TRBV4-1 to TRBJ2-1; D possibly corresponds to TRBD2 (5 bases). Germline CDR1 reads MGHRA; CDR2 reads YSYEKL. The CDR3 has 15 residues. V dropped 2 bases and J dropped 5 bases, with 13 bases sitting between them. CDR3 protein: CASSQISRRDNEQFF. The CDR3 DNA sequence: TGCGCCAGCAGCCAAATTTCCCGGCGGGACAATGAGCAGTTCTTC.

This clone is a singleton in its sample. The CDR3 DNA reads as TGTGCCTGGAGTGGACAATATGAGCAGTTCTTC. This translates into CAWSGQYEQFF. The chain combines TRBV30 with TRBJ2-1; D gene unclear. Germline CDR1 is GTSNPN and CDR2 is SVGIG (reference sequence). With 1 base removed from V and 8 bases from J, the gap between germline ends came to 6 bases. This CDR3 contains 11 residues.

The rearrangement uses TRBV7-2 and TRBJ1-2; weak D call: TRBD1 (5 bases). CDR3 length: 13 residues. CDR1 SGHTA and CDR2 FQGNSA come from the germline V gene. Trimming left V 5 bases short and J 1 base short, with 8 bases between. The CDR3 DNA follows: TGTGCCAGCAGCCAGGGCCTTAACTATGGCTACACCTTC. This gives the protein CASSQGLNYGYTF.

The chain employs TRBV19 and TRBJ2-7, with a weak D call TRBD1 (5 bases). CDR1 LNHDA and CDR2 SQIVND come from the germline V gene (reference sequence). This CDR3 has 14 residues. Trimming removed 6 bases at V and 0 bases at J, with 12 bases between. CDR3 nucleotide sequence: TGTGCCAGTAGACAGGACGTTTACTCCTACGAGCAGTACTTC. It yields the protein CASRQDVYSYEQYF.

CDR3 region: CASSESQLRNSPLHF. The CDR3 DNA reads TGTGCCAGCAGTGAATCACAACTAAGGAATTCACCCCTCCACTTT. The rearrangement joins TRBV25-1 to TRBJ1-6; D is undetermined. The CDR3 is 15 residues long. Germline V CDR1 and CDR2: MGHDK, SYGVNS. V lost 1 base, J lost 7 bases, and 11 bases lay in between.

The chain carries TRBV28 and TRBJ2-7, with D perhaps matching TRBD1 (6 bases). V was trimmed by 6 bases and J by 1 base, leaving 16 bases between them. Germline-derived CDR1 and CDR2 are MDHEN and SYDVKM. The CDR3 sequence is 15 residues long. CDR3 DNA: TGTGCCAGCAGCAGCCCAGGGGACGGGTCCTACGAGCAGTACTTC. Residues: CASSSPGDGSYEQYF.

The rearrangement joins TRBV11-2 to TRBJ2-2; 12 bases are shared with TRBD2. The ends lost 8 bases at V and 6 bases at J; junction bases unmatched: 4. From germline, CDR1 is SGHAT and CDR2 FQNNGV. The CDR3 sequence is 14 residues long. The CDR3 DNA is TGTGCCAGCGGACTAGCGGGATTCCCCGGGGAGCTGTTTTTT. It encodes CASGLAGFPGELFF.

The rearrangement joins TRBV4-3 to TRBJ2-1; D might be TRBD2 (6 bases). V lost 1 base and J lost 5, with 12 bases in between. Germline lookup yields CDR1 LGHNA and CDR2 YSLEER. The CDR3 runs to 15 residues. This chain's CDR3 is CASSQGTTYDNEQFF. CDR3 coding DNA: TGCGCCAGCAGCCAAGGGACTACGTACGACAATGAGCAGTTCTTC.

DNA for the CDR3: TGTGCCACATGGGCGGGACAGGGTAGTCCCTACGAGCAGTACTTC. Its protein is CATWAGQGSPYEQYF. V usage is TRBV10-3 and J usage is TRBJ2-7; 9 bases line up with TRBD1. V was clipped by 10 bases and J by 2 bases; unmatched bases: 12. Germline V gene sequence: CDR1 ENHRY, CDR2 SYGVKD. This CDR3 has 15 residues.

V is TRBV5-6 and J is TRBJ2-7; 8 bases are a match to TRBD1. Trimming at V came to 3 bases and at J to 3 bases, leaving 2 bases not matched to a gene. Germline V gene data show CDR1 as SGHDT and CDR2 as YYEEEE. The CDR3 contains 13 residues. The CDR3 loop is CASSSTGGYEQYF. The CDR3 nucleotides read TGTGCCAGCAGCTCCACAGGGGGCTACGAGCAGTACTTC.